This T cell receptor beta chain was captured by sequencing in a study of T cells in Graves' hyperthyroidism and ophthalmopathy (dated by TCRdb to between 2018 and 2021). About the study as a whole: Peripheral blood samples were taken at initial diagnosis, before any treatment was given. A discovery cohort of about 100 patients, about 40 with Graves' ophthalmopathy and 57 with stable Graves' hyperthyroidism, was used to find distinguishing TCR V-J signatures. Prospective prediction of ophthalmopathy was tested in an independent validation cohort of 18 to 20 hyperthyroidism patients and around 16 patients who later progressed to ophthalmopathy. The approximately 95 discovery patients were divided at random into training and test sets in a 7:3 ratio. Thyroid tissue and blood T-cell repertoires from more than 5 Graves' hyperthyroidism patients were also compared in the study. After sampling, hyperthyroidism patients received methimazole starting at 30 mg daily, and ophthalmopathy patients received high-dose intravenous methylprednisolone. The paper describes TCR Vbeta CDR3 sequencing of 120 to 150 peripheral blood samples, made up of roughly 45 ophthalmopathy patients, 70 to 75 hyperthyroidism patients and 17 progressor patients.

Stable Graves' hyperthyroidism was defined as no progression to ophthalmopathy during 18 months of follow-up. Hyperthyroidism patients were aged 18 to 65 years and newly diagnosed, with disease duration of less than 2 months. Exclusion was applied to patients with uncontrolled infections, other autoimmune diseases, pregnancy or lactation. Clinical symptoms, serum thyroxine and TRAb, thyroid ultrasound, and orbital computed tomography formed the basis for the diagnoses. Ficoll-Paque density gradient centrifugation was used to isolate PBMCs from approximately 11 ml of fresh peripheral blood. Trizol reagent was used to extract total RNA, and RNA quality was then checked on an Agilent 2100 Bioanalyzer. This clonotype was detected many times. The clone's antigen remains unknown. Within one base of it there is no much larger clone, and no base qualities were kept. The investigation overall reported the following: No statistical method was used to set the sample size in advance, and investigators knew the group allocation. Most expanded thyroid clonotypes (frequency above 0.001) were also detected in blood, a finding suggesting that blood repertoires may reflect thyroid immune responses. In validation, the model predicted progression to ophthalmopathy a median of around six months before onset, with approximately 71% sensitivity and about 72% specificity. In cross-validation, a model built on a 13 V-J signature told ophthalmopathy apart from stable hyperthyroidism with less than 90% sensitivity and roughly 82% specificity, and in testing the same model reached 80%/75%.

TCR beta CDR3 regions were amplified from RNA transcripts. The TCR CDR3 was subjected to a first round of RT-PCR using the HTBI primer set and the Qiagen OneStep RT-PCR kit. A second multiplex PCR round built the libraries, followed by size selection and purification. Libraries were sequenced paired-end with 100 bp reads on an Illumina HiSeq2000. In the source study's methods: SOAPnuke was used to process the raw data, with reads discarded if the reads contained adapters or uncalled bases, had a mean Phred below 15, or lacked an exact constant-primer or identifier match. COPE v1.2.5 was used to merge high-quality paired reads, and clonotypes were defined as unique nucleotide sequences. Clonotypes were aligned to IMGT TRBV, TRBD and TRBJ reference segments using MiTCR v1.1. The analysis was restricted to V-J combinations with a frequency above 0.0001, which together covered 99% to 99.2% of the repertoires. A TCS score was defined as the ratio between F50 (clonal expansion) and ExV (chaos), using BLOSUM62-based TCRdist between CDR3 peptides within each V-J. Welch's t-statistics and random forest reduced around 550 V-J features to roughly 13, which were used in a naive Bayes classifier (R e1071). Through fastp at Q25 and MiXCR, TCRdb rebuilt clones from the public reads, retaining in-frame beta chains. All rows with the same CDR3 protein become a single entry with the most common DNA and genes. It is TCRdb's table, rather than the study itself, that gives the V and J calls and clone size. The sample data list some 720,000 distinct CDR3 sequences, and about a sixth of these were observed just once. Around 8% of the sample belongs to the ten largest clones.

CDR1 and CDR2 are drawn from the germline V gene: MDHEN, SYDVKM. Its CDR3 holds 11 amino acids, cysteine through phenylalanine. Only the CDR3 DNA stays, 33 bases, in frame from base 1. V lost 6 bases and J lost 5 bases; the stretch between them is 6 bases long. Sequences were obtained from blood. This TCR was recovered from a man between 18 and 35 years old with Graves' hyperthyroidism. The sequence is built from TRBV28 and TRBJ2-3, with an unclear D gene assignment. The CDR3 protein sequence reads: CASRLRDTQYF. Here is the DNA: TGTGCCAGCAGACTAAGAGATACGCAGTATTTT.